The rows below give T cell receptor beta chains drawn from one sample of a study of blood T cell repertoires in COVID-19. The data were produced by immunoSEQ multiplex PCR, yet TCRdb's version contains in-frame clones alone and is incomplete. The data hold some 260,000 clones, with roughly nine tenths observed a single time. The specimen sequenced was peripheral blood. Every receptor here comes from a young man with active or convalescent COVID-19. Each CDR3 is given with its conserved first and last residue. The D gene is left open where the match is weak. Where a row states a size, it is once, few, many or the class of an expanded clone; other rows omit it.

clone_size j_call v_call d_call cdr3_nt cdr3_aa
. TRBJ1-2 TRBV30 TRBD1 TGTGCCTGGAGTGTACGACAGGGGGCGCGGGATGGCTACACCTTC CAWSVRQGARDGYTF
once TRBJ2-3 TRBV29-1 . TGCAGCGTCGAAGGGAGGTCAGATACGCAGTATTTT CSVEGRSDTQYF
. TRBJ2-7 TRBV13 . TGTGCCAGCAGCTTAGGCACGTTGACTAGTAGCAACGAGCAGTACTTC CASSLGTLTSSNEQYF
few TRBJ2-7 TRBV10-3 TRBD1 TGTGCCATCAGTGACCCGCCAGGGGGCGAGTCCTACGAGCAGTACTTC CAISDPPGGESYEQYF
. TRBJ2-1 TRBV9 . TGTGCCAGCAGCGTTGGTAGTAACAGTGGGAATGAGCAGTTCTTC CASSVGSNSGNEQFF
. TRBJ2-2 TRBV29-1 . TGCAGCGTTGAGGGGACGGGGACTCCGGACACCGGGGAGCTGTTTTTT CSVEGTGTPDTGELFF
. TRBJ1-5 TRBV7-2 . TGTGCCAGCAGCTTACAGGGCCCCAATCAGCCCCAGCATTTT CASSLQGPNQPQHF
once TRBJ2-7 TRBV18 . TGTGCCAGCTCAGCTAGCGCTGACTACGAGCAGTACTTC CASSASADYEQYF
once TRBJ1-1 TRBV29-1 . TGCAGCGTTGGGGGAGCAGATGAAGCTTTCTTT CSVGGADEAFF
once TRBJ2-2 TRBV9 . TGTGCCAGCAGCGTAGTTTTAGGGGCCAACACCGGGGAGCTGTTTTTT CASSVVLGANTGELFF
few TRBJ1-6 TRBV7-8 . TGTGCCAGCAGCTTAAGGTCGGGGACAATTAATTCACCCCTCCACTTT CASSLRSGTINSPLHF
. TRBJ2-6 TRBV19 TRBD1 TGTGCCAGTAGTGTACAACCGGGACAGGGCTTCCCTGGGGCCAACGTCCTGACTTTC CASSVQPGQGFPGANVLTF
once TRBJ2-7 TRBV14 . TGTGCCAACAGCCAAGAGAAGACCTTTTCGGGCCGAGAGGGCTACGAGCAGTACTTC CANSQEKTFSGREGYEQYF
. TRBJ2-3 TRBV7-2 . TGTGCCAGCAGTCCGACAGGCCCTTACACAGATACGCAGTATTTT CASSPTGPYTDTQYF
. TRBJ2-7 TRBV10-3 TRBD1 TGTGCCATCACCGCGGACAGGGGTGACGAGCAGTACTTC CAITADRGDEQYF
once TRBJ2-7 TRBV30 TRBD1 TGTGCCTGGAGTCCTACAGGGGGCTTCTCTGACGAGCAGTACTTC CAWSPTGGFSDEQYF
. TRBJ2-7 TRBV28 TRBD2 TGTGCCACCACCGGGACTAGCGAGTACGAGCAGTACTTC CATTGTSEYEQYF
. TRBJ2-7 TRBV28 TRBD2 TGTGCCAGCAGCCAACGTAGCGGGAGGGCCCTCTACGAGCAGTACTTC CASSQRSGRALYEQYF
once TRBJ1-2 TRBV2 TRBD1 TGTGCCAGCAGTCGGGACAGGGGGGCTAACTATGGCTACACCTTC CASSRDRGANYGYTF
. TRBJ2-1 TRBV27 TRBD2 TGTGCCAGCAGTTTAAAGAACCTAGCGGCTTACAATGAGCAGTTCTTC CASSLKNLAAYNEQFF
. TRBJ2-7 TRBV6-5 TRBD1 TGTGCCAGCAAAACTTCGACAGGGGCGTCCTACGAGCAGTACTTC CASKTSTGASYEQYF
. TRBJ1-1 TRBV27 . TGTGCCAGCAGGGTACAGGGATCCGACACTGAAGCTTTCTTT CASRVQGSDTEAFF
. TRBJ2-7 TRBV7-3 TRBD2 TGTGCCAGCAGCCCCTCCCTAGCGGGACCCCACGAGCAGTACTTC CASSPSLAGPHEQYF
. TRBJ1-2 TRBV19 TRBD1 TGTGCCAGTAGTGGACAGGGTGCTGGCTACACCTTC CASSGQGAGYTF
once TRBJ2-3 TRBV7-3 TRBD1 TGTGCCAGCAGCTTACCGCCAGGGGGAGCGACCCCAGATACGCAGTATTTT CASSLPPGGATPDTQYF
. TRBJ2-4 TRBV10-3 TRBD1 TGTGCCATCAGTGACCCGGACAGGACCGCCAAAAACATTCAGTACTTC CAISDPDRTAKNIQYF
. TRBJ2-7 TRBV7-9 TRBD2 TGTGCCAGCAGCAACCAGGGACTATTCCCCGAGCAGTACTTC CASSNQGLFPEQYF
. TRBJ2-1 TRBV5-5 . TGTGCCAGCAGCTTGTATGTGGGGGCCGATGAGCAGTTCTTC CASSLYVGADEQFF
. TRBJ1-1 TRBV5-4 TRBD1 TGTGCCAGCAGCTTGGGAACCGGGACAGGGGGCGTGGACACTGAAGCTTTCTTT CASSLGTGTGGVDTEAFF
few TRBJ2-1 TRBV24-1 TRBD2 TGTGCCACCAGTGATTTGAGGGAAAGCGGGGGGGAGCAGTTCTTC CATSDLRESGGEQFF
. TRBJ1-6 TRBV27 . TGTGCCAGCAGTCCCCGTGCGGGGATTAATTCACCCCTCCACTTT CASSPRAGINSPLHF
. TRBJ1-2 TRBV30 TRBD1 TGTGCCTGGACCGTCTCAGGGGGGCATGGCTACACCTTC CAWTVSGGHGYTF
. TRBJ2-5 TRBV5-6 . TGTGCCAGCAGCTTGTCGGGAAGTTCTTCGGAGACCCAGTACTTC CASSLSGSSSETQYF
. TRBJ1-2 TRBV7-2 . TGTGCCAGCAGCTTAGCGGGGGGGTTAGGGTATGGCTACACCTTC CASSLAGGLGYGYTF
. TRBJ2-1 TRBV4-1 TRBD1 TGCGCCAGCAGCCAACCTGGACAGGGAAAAGATGAGCAGTTCTTC CASSQPGQGKDEQFF
once TRBJ1-2 TRBV19 . TGTGCCAGTAGTATAGCCTCCCCGGGGGGAAGCTATGGCTACACCTTC CASSIASPGGSYGYTF
. TRBJ1-2 TRBV5-1 TRBD1 TGCGCCAGCAGCCTCGCAGGGGGGTCTAACTATGGCTACACCTTC CASSLAGGSNYGYTF
once TRBJ2-1 TRBV7-3 TRBD2 TGTGCCAGCACCCCCGGGACTAGGTTTAATAATGAGCAGTTCTTC CASTPGTRFNNEQFF
many TRBJ2-3 TRBV7-2 . TGTGCCAGCAGCTTACGGGATACGCAGTATTTT CASSLRDTQYF
. TRBJ2-7 TRBV24-1 TRBD1 TGTGCCACCAGCACAGTGACAGGGATTAGCTACGAGCAGTACTTC CATSTVTGISYEQYF
once TRBJ2-5 TRBV2 . TGTGCCAGCAGTCTACCGATTCAACGGGAGACCCAGTACTTC CASSLPIQRETQYF
. TRBJ1-2 TRBV4-3 . TGCGCCAGCAGCCAAGAACGGGGAACTAACTATGGCTACACCTTC CASSQERGTNYGYTF
. TRBJ2-1 TRBV7-3 . TGTGCCAGCAGCTCGGGGACTCGCGGTGAGCAGTTCTTC CASSSGTRGEQFF
. TRBJ1-2 TRBV28 TRBD1 TGTGCCAGCAGTTTGTCAGGGGGCTATGGCTACACCTTC CASSLSGGYGYTF
. TRBJ1-4 TRBV9 . TGTGCCAGCAGCGTAGAGTACCAGGGTGGTGAGAATAAGGAAAAACTGTTTTTT CASSVEYQGGENKEKLFF
. TRBJ2-7 TRBV7-9 . TGTGCCACTCAACTTTACTCCCCGGGCGAGCAGTACTTC CATQLYSPGEQYF
. TRBJ2-7 TRBV3-1/TRBV3-2 . TGTGCCAGCAGCCAAGCCACCCCCTCGGGGTCGGGCGAGCAGTACTTC CASSQATPSGSGEQYF
. TRBJ1-2 TRBV3-1/TRBV3-2 TRBD1 TGTGCCAGCAGGGACAGGGGGGGGTATGGCTACACCTTC CASRDRGGYGYTF
. TRBJ1-2 TRBV29-1 TRBD1 TGCAGCGCCGCGTCGTCGACAGGGCACGGCTACACCTTC CSAASSTGHGYTF
. TRBJ2-1 TRBV20-1 . TGCAGTCCGATCCTACTTCAGTTCTTC CSPILLQFF
. TRBJ2-1 TRBV28 TRBD2 TGTGCCAGCAGATCCCCCCGGCGGGAGGGCCGCAATGAGCAGTTCTTC CASRSPRREGRNEQFF
. TRBJ2-1 TRBV5-1 . TGCGCCAGCAGCTTTAGGACTGACAATGAGCAGTTCTTC CASSFRTDNEQFF
. TRBJ1-2 TRBV10-3 TRBD1 TGTGCCATCAGAGGACAGGAGAACTATGGCTACACCTTC CAIRGQENYGYTF
few TRBJ1-1 TRBV19 . TGTGCCAGTAGCGCAAGGACCGAGCGGATGAACACTGAAGCTTTCTTT CASSARTERMNTEAFF
. TRBJ2-7 TRBV6-5 . TGTGCCAGCAGTTACCGGCGAGGGCCCTCCTACGAGCAGTACTTC CASSYRRGPSYEQYF
. TRBJ2-5 TRBV28 . TGTGCCAGCATCGGTACAGGGAAGTGGCAAGAGACCCAGTACTTC CASIGTGKWQETQYF
. TRBJ1-1 TRBV19 . TGTGCCACCATGACTGCTCAGAACACTGAAGCTTTCTTT CATMTAQNTEAFF
once TRBJ1-3 TRBV27 . TGTGCCAGCAGTTTGTCAGGTCCTGGAAACACCATATATTTT CASSLSGPGNTIYF
. TRBJ2-7 TRBV5-1 . TGCGCCAGCAGCGGCGACGGGACACTCTCCTACGAGCAGTACTTC CASSGDGTLSYEQYF
. TRBJ1-1 TRBV5-1 . TGCGCCAGCAGCAAGGACAGCAACACTGAAGCTTTCTTT CASSKDSNTEAFF